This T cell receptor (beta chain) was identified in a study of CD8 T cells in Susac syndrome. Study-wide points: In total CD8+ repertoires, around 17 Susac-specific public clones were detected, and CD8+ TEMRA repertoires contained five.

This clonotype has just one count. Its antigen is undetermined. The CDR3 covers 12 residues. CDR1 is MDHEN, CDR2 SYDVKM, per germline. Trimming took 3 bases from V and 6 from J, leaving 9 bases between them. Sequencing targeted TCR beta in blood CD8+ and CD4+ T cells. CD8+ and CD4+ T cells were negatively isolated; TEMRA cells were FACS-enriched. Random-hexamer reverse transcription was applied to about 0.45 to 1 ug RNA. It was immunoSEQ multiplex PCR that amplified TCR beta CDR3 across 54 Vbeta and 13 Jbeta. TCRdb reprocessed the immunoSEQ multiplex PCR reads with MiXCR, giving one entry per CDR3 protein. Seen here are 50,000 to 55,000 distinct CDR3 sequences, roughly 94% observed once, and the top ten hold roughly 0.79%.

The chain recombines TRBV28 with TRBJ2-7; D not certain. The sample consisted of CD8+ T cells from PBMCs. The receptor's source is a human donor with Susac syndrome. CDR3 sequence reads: CASSFWVGEQYF. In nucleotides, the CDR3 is TGTGCCAGCAGTTTCTGGGTTGGCGAGCAGTACTTC.